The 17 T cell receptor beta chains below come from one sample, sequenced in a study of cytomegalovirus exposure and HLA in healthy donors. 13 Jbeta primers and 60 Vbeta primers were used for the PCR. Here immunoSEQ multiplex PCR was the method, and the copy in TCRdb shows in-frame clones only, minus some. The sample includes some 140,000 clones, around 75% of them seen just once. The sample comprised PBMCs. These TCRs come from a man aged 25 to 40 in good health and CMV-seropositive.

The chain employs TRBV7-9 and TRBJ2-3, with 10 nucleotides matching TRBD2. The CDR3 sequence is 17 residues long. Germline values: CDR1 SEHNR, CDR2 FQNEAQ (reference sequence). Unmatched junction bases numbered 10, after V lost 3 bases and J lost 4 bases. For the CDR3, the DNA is TGTGCCAGCAGCTTCCCCCGACGAGCGGGAGGGCCAGATACGCAGTATTTT. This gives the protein CASSFPRRAGGPDTQYF.

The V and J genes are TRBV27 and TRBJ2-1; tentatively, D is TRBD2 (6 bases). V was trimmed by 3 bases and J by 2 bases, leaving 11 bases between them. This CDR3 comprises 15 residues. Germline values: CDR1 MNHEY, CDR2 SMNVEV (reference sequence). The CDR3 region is CASSLSGRPYNEQFF. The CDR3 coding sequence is TGTGCCAGCAGTTTGTCAGGGAGGCCCTACAATGAGCAGTTCTTC.

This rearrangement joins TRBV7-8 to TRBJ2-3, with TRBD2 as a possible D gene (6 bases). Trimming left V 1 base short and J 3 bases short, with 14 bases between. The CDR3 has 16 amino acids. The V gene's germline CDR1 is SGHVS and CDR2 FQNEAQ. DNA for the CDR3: TGTGCCAGCAGCTTAGACGGGGGAGGAGGGACAGATACGCAGTATTTT. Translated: CASSLDGGGGTDTQYF.

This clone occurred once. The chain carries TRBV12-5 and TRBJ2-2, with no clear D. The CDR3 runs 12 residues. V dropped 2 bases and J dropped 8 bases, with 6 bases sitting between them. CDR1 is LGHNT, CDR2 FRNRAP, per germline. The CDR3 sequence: CASGLWPGELFF. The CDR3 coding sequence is TGTGCTAGTGGTTTGTGGCCTGGGGAGCTGTTTTTT.

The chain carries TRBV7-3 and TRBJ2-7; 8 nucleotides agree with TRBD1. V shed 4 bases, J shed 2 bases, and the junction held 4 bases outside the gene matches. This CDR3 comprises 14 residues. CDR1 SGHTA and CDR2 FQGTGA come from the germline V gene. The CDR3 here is CASSSGQETYEQYF. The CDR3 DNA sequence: TGTGCCAGCAGCTCGGGACAGGAGACCTACGAGCAGTACTTC.

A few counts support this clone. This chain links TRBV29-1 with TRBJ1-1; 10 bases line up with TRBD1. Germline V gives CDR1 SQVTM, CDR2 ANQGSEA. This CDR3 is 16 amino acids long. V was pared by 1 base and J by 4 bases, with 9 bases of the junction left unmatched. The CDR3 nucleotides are TGCAGCGTTGAAGCCGGGACAGGGGCACGAGGCACTGAAGCTTTCTTT. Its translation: CSVEAGTGARGTEAFF.

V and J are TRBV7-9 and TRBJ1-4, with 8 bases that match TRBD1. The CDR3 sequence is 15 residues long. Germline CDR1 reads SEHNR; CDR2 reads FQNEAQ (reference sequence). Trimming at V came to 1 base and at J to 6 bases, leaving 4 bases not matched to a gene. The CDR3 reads CASSLGAGGDEKLFF. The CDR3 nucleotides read TGTGCCAGCAGCTTAGGGGCAGGGGGCGATGAAAAACTGTTTTTT.

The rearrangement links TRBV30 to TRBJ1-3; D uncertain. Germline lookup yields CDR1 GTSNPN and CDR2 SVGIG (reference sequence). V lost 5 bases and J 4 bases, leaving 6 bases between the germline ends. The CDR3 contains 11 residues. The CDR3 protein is CAWGPGNTIYF. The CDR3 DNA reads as TGTGCCTGGGGGCCGGGAAACACCATATATTTT. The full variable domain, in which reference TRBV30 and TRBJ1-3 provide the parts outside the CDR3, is SQTIHQWPATLVQPVGSPLSLECTVEGTSNPNLYWYRQAAGRGLQLLFYSVGIGQISSEVPQNLSASRPQDRQFILSSKKLLLSDSGFYLCAWGPGNTIYFGEGSWLTVV.

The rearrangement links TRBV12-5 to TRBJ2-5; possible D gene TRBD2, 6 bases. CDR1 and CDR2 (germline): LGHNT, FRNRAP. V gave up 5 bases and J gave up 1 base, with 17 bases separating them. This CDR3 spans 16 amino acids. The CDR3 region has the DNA TGTGCTAGTGGTCTACCCCCCACGGGACTCCAAGAGACCCAGTACTTC. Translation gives CASGLPPTGLQETQYF. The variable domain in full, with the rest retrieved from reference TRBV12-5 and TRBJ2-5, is DARVTQTPRHKVTEMGQEVTMRCQPILGHNTVFWYRQTMMQGLELLAYFRNRAPLDDSGMPKDRFSAEMPDATLATLKIQPSEPRDSAVYFCASGLPPTGLQETQYFGPGTRLLVL.

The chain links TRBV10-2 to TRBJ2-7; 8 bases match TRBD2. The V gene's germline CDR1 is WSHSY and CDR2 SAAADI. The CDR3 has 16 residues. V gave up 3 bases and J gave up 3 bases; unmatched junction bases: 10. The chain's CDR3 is CASSEGASGRVYEQYF. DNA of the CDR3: TGCGCCAGCAGTGAAGGGGCCAGCGGGAGAGTCTACGAGCAGTACTTC.

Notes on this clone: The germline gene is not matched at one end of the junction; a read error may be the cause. In nucleotides, the CDR3 is TGCGGCGTTGGGCCTAGCGGGAGGGCCATAGATACGCAGTATTTT. Encoded protein: CGVGPSGRAIDTQYF. This chain links TRBV29-1 with TRBJ2-3; 12 positions agree with TRBD2. The CDR3 sequence is 15 residues long. From germline, CDR1 is SQVTM and CDR2 ANQGSEA.

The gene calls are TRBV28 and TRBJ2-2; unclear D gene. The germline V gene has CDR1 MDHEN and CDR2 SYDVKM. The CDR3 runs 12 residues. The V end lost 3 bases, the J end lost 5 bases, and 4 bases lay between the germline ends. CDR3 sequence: CASSLRTGELFF. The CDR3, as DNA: TGTGCCAGCAGTTTGAGGACCGGGGAGCTGTTTTTT.

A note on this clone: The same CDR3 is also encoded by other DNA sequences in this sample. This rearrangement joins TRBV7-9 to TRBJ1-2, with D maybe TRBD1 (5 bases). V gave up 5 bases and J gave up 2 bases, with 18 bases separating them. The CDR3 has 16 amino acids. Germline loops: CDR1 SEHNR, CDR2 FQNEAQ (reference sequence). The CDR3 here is CASSPHHGGANYGYTF. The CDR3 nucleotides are TGTGCCAGCAGCCCCCATCATGGAGGGGCGAACTATGGCTACACCTTC.

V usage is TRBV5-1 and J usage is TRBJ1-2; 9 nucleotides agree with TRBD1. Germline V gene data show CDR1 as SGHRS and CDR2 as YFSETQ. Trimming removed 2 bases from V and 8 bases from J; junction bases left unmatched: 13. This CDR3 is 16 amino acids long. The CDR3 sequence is CASSLQPGQGSWGYTF. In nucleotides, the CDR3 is TGCGCCAGCAGCTTACAACCGGGACAGGGCTCGTGGGGCTACACCTTC.

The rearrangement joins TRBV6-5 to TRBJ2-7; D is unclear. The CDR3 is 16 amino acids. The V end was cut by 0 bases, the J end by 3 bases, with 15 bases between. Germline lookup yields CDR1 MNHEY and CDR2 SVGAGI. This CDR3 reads CASSYSMESRFYEQYF. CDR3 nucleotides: TGTGCCAGCAGTTACTCGATGGAGTCGCGTTTCTACGAGCAGTACTTC.

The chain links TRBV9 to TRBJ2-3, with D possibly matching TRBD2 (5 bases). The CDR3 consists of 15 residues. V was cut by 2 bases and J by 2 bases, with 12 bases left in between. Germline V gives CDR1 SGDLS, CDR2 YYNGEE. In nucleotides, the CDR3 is TGTGCCAGCAGCGTTTGGGCGGGTGTCACAGATACGCAGTATTTT. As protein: CASSVWAGVTDTQYF.

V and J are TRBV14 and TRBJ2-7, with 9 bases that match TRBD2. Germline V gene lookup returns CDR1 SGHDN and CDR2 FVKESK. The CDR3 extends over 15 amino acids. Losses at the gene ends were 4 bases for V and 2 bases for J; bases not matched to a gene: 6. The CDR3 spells CASSLASGAAYEQYF. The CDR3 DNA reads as TGTGCCAGCAGCCTGGCTAGCGGGGCCGCCTACGAGCAGTACTTC. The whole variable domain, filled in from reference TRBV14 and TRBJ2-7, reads EAGVTQFPSHSVIEKGQTVTLRCDPISGHDNLYWYRRVMGKEIKFLLHFVKESKQDESGMPNNRFLAERTGGTYSTLKVQPAELEDSGVYFCASSLASGAAYEQYFGPGTRLTVT.